The clone carrying this T cell receptor beta chain was detected once. The antigen is not known. These data belong to a study of T cells in tuberculosis. Notes on the study in general: Smaller distances to GMM-specific TCRs suggested their expansion in active tuberculosis.

Generated by immunoSEQ multiplex PCR, the TCRdb table keeps only in-frame clones and is missing some. The table has about 43,000 clones, about 94% seen once. V shed 0 bases, J shed 0 bases, and the junction held 6 bases outside the gene matches. CDR1 and CDR2 (germline): LGHNA, YSLEER. This CDR3 has 20 amino acids. Sequencing was performed on PBMCs. This sequence joins TRBV4-3 and TRBJ2-1; 15 bases are a match to TRBD2. The TCR sequence derives from a donor aged 10-35 years with latent tuberculosis or without tuberculosis infection. Some clones in this sample may be carry-over from other donors' samples. In nucleotides, the CDR3 is TGCGCCAGCAGCCAAGAGGAGGGACTAGCGGGAGGCTCCTCCTACAATGAGCAGTTCTTC. It encodes CASSQEEGLAGGSSYNEQFF.